The present T cell receptor beta chain was sequenced within a study of T cell repertoires in cytomegalovirus infection. Study-level information: CMV infection and matching HLA type were both indicated by public TCR beta signatures. Whole-study results and caveats: The study identified carriers of CMV plus the relevant HLA from cumulative public TCR beta family frequency. Dominating the ex vivo response were TCR beta clonotypes that were CMV-specific and HLA-C-restricted.

This clonotype was picked up a small number of times. Its antigen is unknown. CDR3 size: 18 residues. Germline loops: CDR1 SGHVS, CDR2 FQNEAQ. Unmatched junction bases numbered 7, after V lost 5 bases and J lost 3 bases. TCRdb itself ran the reads through MiXCR, one entry per CDR3 protein. The data show about 180,000 distinct CDR3 sequences, approximately 17% seen once. The sequenced material came from CD8+ T cells from PBMCs. V gene TRBV7-8 combines with J gene TRBJ2-2, with 15 bases lining up with TRBD2. This receptor was taken from a human donor in good health (CMV status not recorded). Some clones in this sample may be carry-over from other donors' samples. The CDR3 coding sequence is TGTGCCAGCAGCCCCGGACTAGCGGGGGGGCCGGACACCGGGGAGCTGTTTTTT. It yields the protein CASSPGLAGGPDTGELFF.